In this sample, the clone carrying this T cell receptor beta chain turned up once. Its target is not known. The CDR3 spans 16 residues. V was trimmed by 2 bases and J by 0 bases, leaving 14 bases between them. Germline V gene lookup returns CDR1 ENHRY and CDR2 SYGVKD. The sample originates from a study of T cells in localized non-small cell lung cancer. Study-wide points: Only one tumor region went through sequencing, so heterogeneity may still be there. Uninvolved adjacent lung had the highest recorded T cell clonality, with tumor below it. Researchers found a median approximately 60 of the top 100 tumor clones in adjacent lung. An association was observed between higher blood T cell density and longer overall survival.

TCRdb keeps only in-frame clones here, not all; method: immunoSEQ multiplex PCR. There are 70,000 to 85,000 clones in the sample; roughly 84% occur only once, and roughly 1.4% lies in the top ten. The sequencing here drew on peripheral blood, taken before any cancer treatment. This chain connects TRBV10-3 to TRBJ2-7, with D hard to call. The TCR was taken from a female donor over 55 with stage I lung adenocarcinoma. The CDR3 reads CAISEPQGPVSYEQYF. CDR3 bases: TGTGCCATCAGTGAGCCACAAGGACCGGTCTCCTACGAGCAGTACTTC.